This T cell receptor (beta chain) comes out of a study of breast tumors, draining lymph nodes, adjacent tissues. Study findings and constraints: Tumor TCR diversity was below lymph nodes but above nontumor tissue. Data fit most tumor T cells coming from lymph node, expanding in tumor.

The V gene lost 7 bases and the J gene lost 2 bases, with 15 bases spanning the gap. The CDR3 loop spans 15 amino acids. From germline, CDR1 is SGHVS and CDR2 FQNEAQ. This clonotype was counted a single time. The antigen remains undetermined. Breast cancer patients provided tissue from their axillary draining lymph nodes. Each CDR3 protein is one row after TCRdb ran MiXCR on the multiplex PCR reads. Found here are about 230,000 distinct CDR3 sequences, approximately 30% of them singletons; the top ten hold roughly 1.5%. The sequence was collected from a female donor with breast cancer. Some clones in this sample may be carry-over from other donors' samples. V and J are TRBV7-8 and TRBJ1-3; perhaps TRBD1 as D (5 bases). The sequenced sample consisted of axillary lymph node tissue. This CDR3 is CASTQGPRAGNTIYF. As DNA, the CDR3 is TGTGCCAGCACCCAAGGGCCCAGGGCTGGAAACACCATATATTTT.